These 22 T cell receptor beta chains came from one sample sequenced in a study of T cell responses to AZD1222 COVID-19 vaccine. The assay was immunoSEQ multiplex PCR, and TCRdb's table has in-frame clones only and misses some. This table has about 140,000 clones, 88% appearing once. The source material was peripheral blood, sampled on day 0 of AZD1222 vaccination. Source of these receptors: an adult in good health.

The chain recombines TRBV19 with TRBJ1-5; D perhaps matches TRBD1 (5 bases). Germline V gene sequence: CDR1 LNHDA, CDR2 SQIVND (reference sequence). This CDR3 has 16 residues. V was cut by 4 bases and J by 7 bases, with 20 bases left in between. For the CDR3, the DNA is TGTGCCAGTAGTACCTTCGCCGGGGGAGGGGTCCAGCCCCAGCATTTT. It codes for CASSTFAGGGVQPQHF. Using reference TRBV19 and TRBJ1-5 for the parts outside the CDR3, the full variable domain is DGGITQSPKYLFRKEGQNVTLSCEQNLNHDAMYWYRQDPGQGLRLIYYSQIVNDFQKGDIAEGYSVSREKKESFPLTVTSAQKNPTAFYLCASSTFAGGGVQPQHFGDGTRLSIL.

The chain couples TRBV6-5 to TRBJ1-4; the D is unclear. V was cut by 2 bases and J by 5 bases, with 9 bases left in between. CDR1 and CDR2 from the germline V gene are MNHEY and SVGAGI. This CDR3 is built from 14 residues. CDR3 residues: CASSYRTANEKLFF. Here the CDR3 DNA reads TGTGCCAGCAGTTACCGGACTGCGAATGAAAAACTGTTTTTT.

The chain couples TRBV18 to TRBJ2-1, with D perhaps matching TRBD1 (6 bases). The germline gives CDR1 KGHSH, CDR2 LQKENI. The V end was cut by 3 bases, the J end by 8 bases, with 14 bases between. The length of the CDR3 is 14 residues. The CDR3, as DNA: TGTGCCAGCTCACCTCGAACAGGGCGGCATGAGCAGTTCTTC. Translation: CASSPRTGRHEQFF.

The chain uses TRBV19 and TRBJ1-1, with D perhaps matching TRBD1 (5 bases). The CDR3 has 13 residues. With 5 bases removed from V and 4 bases from J, the gap between germline ends came to 11 bases. CDR1 is LNHDA and CDR2 is SQIVND in the germline V gene (reference sequence). CDR3 loop: CASSVTEVTEAFF. The DNA of the CDR3 is TGTGCCAGTAGTGTGACAGAAGTCACTGAAGCTTTCTTT.

The rearrangement joins TRBV7-9 to TRBJ1-5; possibly TRBD1 for D (5 bases). Germline CDR1 SEHNR, CDR2 FQNEAQ (reference sequence). V lost 2 bases, J lost 6 bases, and 11 bases lay in between. The CDR3 spans 14 residues. In DNA form, the CDR3 reads TGTGCCAGCAGCTTAACCCAGGGTGGTCAGCCCCAGCATTTT. Amino acids: CASSLTQGGQPQHF.

The rearrangement uses TRBV7-2 and TRBJ2-1; 11 bases agree with TRBD2. The CDR3 loop spans 15 amino acids. The V gene's germline CDR1 is SGHTA and CDR2 FQGNSA. The V segment lost 4 bases and the J segment 3 bases; nucleotides outside the gene matches: 2. The CDR3 sequence is CASSSGLAVYNEQFF. CDR3 in DNA: TGTGCCAGCAGCTCGGGACTAGCGGTCTACAATGAGCAGTTCTTC.

The chain joins TRBV29-1 to TRBJ2-3; D not certain. V lost 5 bases, J lost 2 bases, and 5 bases lay in between. Germline CDR1 reads SQVTM; CDR2 reads ANQGSEA. The CDR3 length is 11 residues. The CDR3 spells CSVTYTDTQYF. Written as DNA, the CDR3 is TGCAGCGTTACTTACACAGATACGCAGTATTTT.

The V gene is TRBV7-6, the J gene TRBJ2-3; the D gene could be TRBD1 or TRBD2 (5 bases each). V was clipped by 0 bases and J by 1 base, with 11 bases between them. The CDR3 is made up of 16 amino acids. Germline CDR1 SGHVS, CDR2 FNYEAQ. CDR3 in DNA: TGTGCCAGCAGCTTAGCGGTTGGGGGAGGCACAGATACGCAGTATTTT. It specifies CASSLAVGGGTDTQYF. The full variable domain, in which reference TRBV7-6 and TRBJ2-3 provide the parts outside the CDR3, is GAGVSQSPRYKVTKRGQDVALRCDPISGHVSLYWYRQALGQGPEFLTYFNYEAQQDKSGLPNDRFSAERPEGSISTLTIQRTEQRDSAMYRCASSLAVGGGTDTQYFGPGTRLTVL.

V usage is TRBV5-1 and J usage is TRBJ2-2; D perhaps matches TRBD2 (6 bases). V gave up 4 bases and J gave up 4 bases, with 17 bases separating them. The CDR3 loop spans 16 amino acids. CDR1 SGHRS and CDR2 YFSETQ come from the germline V gene. The CDR3 region has the DNA TGCGCCAGCAGCCGCACCGGGACTGATTTCACCGGGGAGCTGTTTTTT. It yields the protein CASSRTGTDFTGELFF.

V gene TRBV29-1 combines with J gene TRBJ2-1, with 9 bases fitting TRBD1. Germline trimming cut 3 bases from V and 3 bases from J; bases unmatched to any gene: 3. Germline V CDR1 and CDR2: SQVTM, ANQGSEA. The CDR3 is 14 residues long. The CDR3 DNA reads as TGCAGCGTTGATTGGGGACAGGGCTACAATGAGCAGTTCTTC. It translates to CSVDWGQGYNEQFF.

V is TRBV3-1 (or the pseudogene TRBV3-2) and J is TRBJ2-5; TRBD2 might be the D (6 bases). From germline, CDR1 is LGHDT and CDR2 YNNKEL (reference sequence). The CDR3 totals 16 residues. Between the trimmed V and J ends, which lost 2 bases and 2 bases, there was a span of 15 bases. This chain's CDR3 is CASSQSLLAGQETQYF. In DNA form, the CDR3 reads TGTGCCAGCAGCCAATCCCTACTAGCCGGACAAGAGACCCAGTACTTC.

The chain links TRBV6-5 to TRBJ1-1, with 10 bases lining up with TRBD1. This CDR3 contains 16 residues. V lost 4 bases, J lost 5 bases, and 10 bases stayed unmatched. The germline gives CDR1 MNHEY, CDR2 SVGAGI. The CDR3: CASSLILTGGRTEAFF. The CDR3 DNA sequence: TGTGCCAGCAGTTTAATTTTGACAGGGGGCAGAACTGAAGCTTTCTTT.

V is TRBV15 and J is TRBJ2-5, with D perhaps matching TRBD1 (6 bases). V shed 5 bases and J shed 5 bases, with 18 bases lying between them. CDR3 length: 15 residues. Germline lookup yields CDR1 LNHNV and CDR2 YYDKDF (reference sequence). In nucleotides, the CDR3 is TGTGCCACCAGCTCGATGGGGGCTCCGGGGGAGACCCAGTACTTC. Translating gives CATSSMGAPGETQYF.

A remark on this clone: A much larger clonotype is one base distant, so this may be a read error. The V call is TRBV12-3 or TRBV12-4, the J call TRBJ1-1; D perhaps matches TRBD1 (6 bases). V dropped 5 bases and J dropped 1 base, with 8 bases sitting between them. There are 13 residues in the CDR3. The CDR3 loop is CASSRGQNTEAFF. CDR3 DNA: TGTGCCAGCAGTAGGGGACAGAACACTGAAGCTTTCTTT.

The V and J genes are TRBV27 and TRBJ1-2; tentatively, D is TRBD1 (6 bases). Deletions cut 6 bases from V and 6 bases from J, with 17 bases between. The V gene's germline CDR1 is MNHEY and CDR2 SMNVEV (reference sequence). The CDR3 totals 14 residues. CDR3 nucleotides: TGTGCCAGCAGCCCCAGGGGCAGTAGAGATGGCTACACCTTC. It encodes CASSPRGSRDGYTF.

The V gene is TRBV7-2, the J gene TRBJ1-2; 9 positions agree with TRBD1. Trimming cost V 4 bases and J 6 bases; bases outside gene matches: 9. CDR1 is SGHTA and CDR2 is FQGNSA in the germline V gene. The length of the CDR3 is 15 residues. CDR3 region: CASSYPGQGTDGYTF. The CDR3 nucleotides read TGTGCCAGCAGCTACCCGGGACAGGGTACGGATGGCTACACCTTC.

The rearrangement joins TRBV11-2 to TRBJ2-1; weak D call: TRBD1 (7 bases). This CDR3 is built from 14 residues. V was trimmed by 5 bases and J by 4 bases, leaving 12 bases between them. CDR1 and CDR2 (germline): SGHAT, FQNNGV. The CDR3 here is CASSGAGQYNEQFF. In DNA form, the CDR3 reads TGTGCCAGCAGCGGGGCGGGACAGTACAATGAGCAGTTCTTC.

J is TRBJ1-5 and V is TRBV2, with a tentative D call TRBD1 (5 bases). In germline, CDR1 is SNHLY, CDR2 FYNNEI. The CDR3 extends over 14 amino acids. Trimming cost V 9 bases and J 6 bases, with 18 bases left between them. The CDR3 DNA reads as TGTGCCAGAGGCTCCAGGGAAGAGGGTCAGCCCCAGCATTTT. It is translated as CARGSREEGQPQHF.

This rearrangement joins TRBV18 to TRBJ1-5; TRBD1 agrees at 7 bases. Trimming took 4 bases from V and 6 from J; bases not matched to a gene: 3. CDR1 is KGHSH, CDR2 LQKENI, per germline. The CDR3 is made up of 13 amino acids. CDR3: CASSRNRGQPQHF. The CDR3 nucleotides are TGTGCCAGCTCACGAAACAGGGGTCAGCCCCAGCATTTT.

V is TRBV30 and J is TRBJ1-2; D ambiguous. This CDR3 is built from 11 residues. Germline V gene data show CDR1 as GTSNPN and CDR2 as SVGIG (reference sequence). V lost 0 bases to trimming and J lost 8 bases, with 7 bases between them. CDR3 coding DNA: TGTGCCTGGAGTGTACTAGAGGGCTACACCTTC. It specifies CAWSVLEGYTF.

This chain joins TRBV4-1 and TRBJ2-7; 9 nucleotides line up with TRBD1. The CDR3 is 17 residues long. Germline values: CDR1 MGHRA, CDR2 YSYEKL. Losses at the gene ends were 2 bases for V and 5 bases for J; bases not matched to a gene: 13. The CDR3, as DNA: TGCGCCAGCAGCCAAAAGGCCCGGACAGGGGAAAGGAACGAGCAGTACTTC. Translating gives CASSQKARTGERNEQYF.

The chain couples TRBV28 to TRBJ2-3; 8 nucleotides match TRBD1. V lost 5 bases and J lost 1; bases outside the gene matches: 8. Germline assignment: CDR1 MDHEN and CDR2 SYDVKM. CDR3 size: 16 residues. CDR3 amino acids: CASSRRGLRGTDTQYF. CDR3 in DNA: TGTGCCAGCAGTCGCAGGGGGCTGCGGGGCACAGATACGCAGTATTTT. The full variable domain, rest sourced from reference TRBV28 and TRBJ2-3, is DVKVTQSSRYLVKRTGEKVFLECVQDMDHENMFWYRQDPGLGLRLIYFSYDVKMKEKGDIPEGYSVSREKKERFSLILESASTNQTSMYLCASSRRGLRGTDTQYFGPGTRLTVL.